A single sample gave rise to the 25 T cell receptor beta chains below, sequenced in a study of cytomegalovirus exposure and HLA in healthy donors. PCR was performed using 60 Vbeta and 13 Jbeta primers. Assay used: immunoSEQ multiplex PCR; TCRdb lists only in-frame clones, some missing. The sample shows around 90,000 clones, about 79% of them seen only once. The sample consisted of PBMCs. The source is a male donor in good health and CMV-seropositive.

The chain recombines TRBV25-1 with TRBJ2-5, with D possibly matching TRBD2 (5 bases). Deletions cut 8 bases from V and 4 bases from J, with 14 bases between. CDR1 MGHDK and CDR2 SYGVNS come from the germline V gene. The CDR3 consists of 13 residues. The CDR3 region has the DNA TGTGCCAGCTCCGAGGGAGCGCGAGAGACCCAGTACTTC. Its translation is CASSEGARETQYF.

The V call is TRBV6-6, the J call TRBJ1-1; D gene uncertain. Germline CDR1 reads MNHNY; CDR2 reads SVGAGI (reference sequence). V lost 2 bases to trimming and J lost 6 bases, with 10 bases between them. This CDR3 is built from 13 residues. The chain's CDR3 is CASSYGSPPEAFF. CDR3 sequence (DNA): TGTGCCAGCAGTTACGGCAGTCCCCCTGAAGCTTTCTTT.

This clone showed up many times. The chain employs TRBV6-1 and TRBJ2-7, with 9 bases fitting TRBD1. V lost 4 bases to trimming and J lost 1 base; unmatched junction nucleotides: 5. Per the germline V gene, CDR1 is MNHNS and CDR2 is SASEGT. This CDR3 spans 15 amino acids. CDR3 loop: CASSGWTGESYEQYF. CDR3 sequence (DNA): TGTGCCAGCAGTGGCTGGACAGGGGAATCCTACGAGCAGTACTTC.

The rearrangement uses TRBV5-1 and TRBJ1-5, with TRBD1 matching 8 bases. After removal of 4 bases from V and 7 bases from J, the junction contained 4 bases not matched to a gene. Germline loops: CDR1 SGHRS, CDR2 YFSETQ. This CDR3 is built from 13 residues. The CDR3: CASSVDRDQPQHF. CDR3 sequence (DNA): TGCGCCAGCAGCGTGGACAGGGACCAGCCCCAGCATTTT.

The chain carries TRBV6-5 and TRBJ2-6; D is possibly TRBD2 (5 bases). With 0 bases removed from V and 1 base from J, the gap between germline ends came to 7 bases. CDR1 is MNHEY, CDR2 SVGAGI, per germline. The CDR3 length is 16 residues. CDR3 nucleotides: TGTGCCAGCAGTTACTCTCGGGGATCTGGGGCCAACGTCCTGACTTTC. It is translated as CASSYSRGSGANVLTF.

The chain links TRBV27 to TRBJ2-6, with no clear D. This CDR3 contains 16 residues. Germline CDR1 MNHEY, CDR2 SMNVEV (reference sequence). Trimming left V 2 bases short and J 0 bases short, with 8 bases between. The CDR3: CASSLTVLSGANVLTF. CDR3 in DNA: TGTGCCAGCAGTTTAACGGTCCTCTCTGGGGCCAACGTCCTGACTTTC.

This chain connects TRBV18 to TRBJ2-5; D might be TRBD2 (5 bases). V lost 3 bases to trimming and J lost 3 bases, with 5 bases between them. Germline V gives CDR1 KGHSH, CDR2 LQKENI. This CDR3 has 12 residues. The chain's CDR3 is CASSPREETQYF. CDR3 in DNA: TGTGCCAGCTCACCGAGGGAAGAGACCCAGTACTTC.

The rearrangement uses TRBV5-1 and TRBJ1-5, with a possible D match to TRBD1 (5 bases). The CDR3 runs to 15 residues. Between the trimmed V and J ends, which lost 5 bases and 4 bases, there was a span of 16 bases. Germline V gives CDR1 SGHRS, CDR2 YFSETQ. The CDR3 region has the DNA TGCGCCAGCAGTCCATTATCGGGGGGGAATCAGCCCCAGCATTTT. As protein: CASSPLSGGNQPQHF.

The rearrangement joins TRBV6-4 to TRBJ2-1, with D possibly TRBD2 on 6 matching bases. Germline CDR1 reads MRHNA; CDR2 reads SNTAGT. This CDR3 is 14 amino acids long. The V and J ends lost 4 bases and 7 bases respectively, with 14 bases between them. For the CDR3, the DNA is TGTGCCAGCAGTGTAACAGGAGGGAAAAATGAGCAGTTCTTC. It codes for CASSVTGGKNEQFF.

A few counts support this clone. The chain uses TRBV2 and TRBJ2-1; no reliable D call. CDR1 is SNHLY, CDR2 FYNNEI, per germline. The CDR3 has 13 residues. Trimming took off 2 bases at V and 5 bases at J, with 7 bases between the two ends. The CDR3 bases are TGTGCCAGCAGTGAAATCCGAGACAATGAGCAGTTCTTC. Protein product: CASSEIRDNEQFF.

The chain has TRBV13 and TRBJ2-7; 7 positions match TRBD2. This CDR3 spans 15 amino acids. With 0 bases clipped from V and 0 bases from J, the junction kept 2 bases outside the gene matches. Germline CDR1 and CDR2: PRHDT and FYEKMQ (reference sequence). The CDR3 sequence is CASSLGLATSYEQYF. For the CDR3, the DNA is TGTGCCAGCAGCTTAGGACTAGCGACCTCCTACGAGCAGTACTTC.

This clone occurred a few times. The CDR3 coding sequence is TGTGCCAGCAGCTTAATAGGGGACACTGAAGCTTTCTTT. Amino acid sequence: CASSLIGDTEAFF. The chain couples TRBV7-2 to TRBJ1-1, with D possibly TRBD1 on 5 matching bases. The germline V and J ends were trimmed by 2 bases and 3 bases, with 7 bases remaining between them. This CDR3 spans 13 amino acids. Germline CDR1 and CDR2: SGHTA and FQGNSA.

This rearrangement joins TRBV6-1 to TRBJ1-2; D gene unclear. CDR1 and CDR2 from the germline V gene are MNHNS and SASEGT. V lost 6 bases, J lost 8 bases, and 16 bases lay in between. The CDR3 is 13 amino acids. In DNA, the CDR3 is TGTGCCAGCAGCCAGACCTTCGAGGGAGGCTACACCTTC. The encoded protein is CASSQTFEGGYTF.

This chain links TRBV7-8 with TRBJ1-1; TRBD1 is a possible D gene (6 bases). This CDR3 comprises 12 residues. V dropped 5 bases and J dropped 3 bases, with 7 bases sitting between them. The germline gives CDR1 SGHVS, CDR2 FQNEAQ. CDR3 protein: CASSPGDTEAFF. CDR3 bases: TGTGCCAGCAGCCCAGGGGACACTGAAGCTTTCTTT.

This chain uses TRBV5-1 with TRBJ2-2, with no clear D. V lost 0 bases and J 3 bases, leaving 3 bases between the germline ends. Germline values: CDR1 SGHRS, CDR2 YFSETQ. The CDR3 extends over 13 amino acids. In nucleotides, the CDR3 is TGCGCCAGCAGCTTGGCGGACACCGGGGAGCTGTTTTTT. Protein: CASSLADTGELFF.

The rearrangement joins TRBV18 to TRBJ2-7, with 10 nucleotides matching TRBD1. Per germline, CDR1 KGHSH and CDR2 LQKENI. The CDR3 extends over 15 amino acids. Unmatched junction bases numbered 2, after V lost 2 bases and J lost 1 base. Here the CDR3 DNA reads TGTGCCAGCTCACCAGGACAGGGGGGTTCCTACGAGCAGTACTTC. Translation gives CASSPGQGGSYEQYF.

The rearrangement joins TRBV2 to TRBJ1-2, with D unresolved. The germline gives CDR1 SNHLY, CDR2 FYNNEI. V lost 2 bases and J 7 bases, leaving 8 bases between the germline ends. The CDR3 contains 12 residues. The CDR3 DNA is TGTGCCAGCAGTGAAAACAACCGTGGCTACACCTTC. This encodes CASSENNRGYTF.

This clone was observed a single time. The rearrangement uses TRBV30 and TRBJ1-5, with 10 nucleotides matching TRBD1. The germline CDR1 and CDR2 sequences are GTSNPN and SVGIG (reference sequence). The CDR3 contains 15 residues. Trimming at V came to 2 bases and at J to 6 bases, leaving 7 bases not matched to a gene. The CDR3 DNA is TGTGCCTGGAGTCCCGGGACAGGGGTTATTCAGCCCCAGCATTTT. It translates to CAWSPGTGVIQPQHF.

This chain connects TRBV19 to TRBJ1-2; 7 nucleotides agree with TRBD1. With V trimmed by 6 bases and J by 2 bases, 15 bases remained unmatched. This CDR3 spans 17 amino acids. CDR1 and CDR2 from the germline V gene are LNHDA and SQIVND (reference sequence). The CDR3 protein is CASSLINAQGTNYGYTF. For the CDR3, the DNA is TGTGCCAGTAGCCTTATCAACGCACAGGGGACAAACTATGGCTACACCTTC.

The V gene is TRBV27, the J gene TRBJ2-2, with 15 bases matching TRBD2. The CDR3 sequence is 19 residues long. V dropped 2 bases and J dropped 6; count of bases not matched to a gene: 10. Per the germline V gene, CDR1 is MNHEY and CDR2 is SMNVEV (reference sequence). The CDR3 DNA sequence: TGTGCCAGCAGTTTAGGGACTAGCGGGGGGCTGGGATGGGCCGGGGAGCTGTTTTTT. This encodes CASSLGTSGGLGWAGELFF.

The V gene is TRBV29-1, the J gene TRBJ2-1; 12 positions match TRBD2. V shed 5 bases, J shed 4 bases, and the junction held 3 bases outside the gene matches. CDR1 is SQVTM, CDR2 ANQGSEA, per germline. The CDR3 contains 14 residues. CDR3 amino acids: CSVNGLAGYNEQFF. The DNA of the CDR3 is TGCAGCGTTAACGGACTAGCGGGGTACAATGAGCAGTTCTTC.

The V gene is TRBV7-2, the J gene TRBJ1-5; D is possibly TRBD1 (6 bases). The CDR3 totals 17 residues. Per germline, CDR1 SGHTA and CDR2 FQGNSA. V dropped 5 bases and J dropped 1 base, with 18 bases sitting between them. The CDR3 region is CASSLRGGGLSNQPQHF. The CDR3 DNA reads as TGTGCCAGCAGCCTCCGGGGAGGGGGGCTGAGCAATCAGCCCCAGCATTTT.

This clone appeared a single time. The chain recombines TRBV7-9 with TRBJ2-7; 12 positions agree with TRBD1. This CDR3 contains 15 residues. Germline CDR1 and CDR2: SEHNR and FQNEAQ (reference sequence). V was pared by 3 bases and J by 4 bases, with 4 bases of the junction left unmatched. The CDR3 here is CASSFQGQGAYEQYF. CDR3 bases: TGTGCCAGCAGCTTCCAGGGACAGGGGGCTTACGAGCAGTACTTC.

The J gene is TRBJ1-4, the V gene TRBV28; D gene uncertain. Germline CDR1 and CDR2: MDHEN and SYDVKM. V lost 6 bases and J 5 bases, leaving 10 bases between the germline ends. The CDR3 loop spans 13 amino acids. DNA for the CDR3: TGTGCCAGCAGCGGATCAGGCAATGAAAAACTGTTTTTT. As protein: CASSGSGNEKLFF.

The J gene is TRBJ1-1, the V gene TRBV6-1, with 7 bases that match TRBD1. There are 14 residues in the CDR3. CDR1 and CDR2 (germline): MNHNS, SASEGT. Unmatched junction bases numbered 3, after V lost 4 bases and J lost 1 base. The CDR3 DNA reads as TGTGCCAGCAGTGTGGGACAGAAGAACACTGAAGCTTTCTTT. Its protein product is CASSVGQKNTEAFF.